Listed here are 26 T cell receptor beta chains from one sample, sequenced in a study of blood T cell repertoires in COVID-19. Only in-frame clones appear in the TCRdb table, and some are missing; sequencing was by immunoSEQ multiplex PCR. The table includes approximately 74,000 clones, about 90% detected once. Sequenced input: peripheral blood. Receptors originate from a woman older than 75 with active or convalescent COVID-19.

The CDR3 is CATRTTPNYGYTF. In DNA form, the CDR3 reads TGTGCCACCAGGACAACACCGAACTATGGCTACACCTTC. The V and J genes are TRBV15 and TRBJ1-2; D remains ambiguous. The CDR3 consists of 13 residues. V was shortened by 6 bases and J by 2 bases, with 10 bases between the two germline ends. The germline V gene encodes CDR1 LNHNV and CDR2 YYDKDF (reference sequence). Drawing the rest from reference TRBV15 and TRBJ1-2, the complete variable domain is DAMVIQNPRYQVTQFGKPVTLSCSQTLNHNVMYWYQQKSSQAPKLLFHYYDKDFNNEADTPDNFQSRRPNTSFCFLDIRSPGLGDTAMYLCATRTTPNYGYTFGSGTRLTVV.

V is TRBV18 and J is TRBJ1-3; D is ambiguous. The germline gives CDR1 KGHSH, CDR2 LQKENI. V gave up 1 base and J gave up 0 bases, with 13 bases separating them. There are 17 residues in the CDR3. Written as DNA, the CDR3 is TGTGCCAGCTCACCACTGGCCCCAGGTACCTCTGGAAACACCATATATTTT. As protein: CASSPLAPGTSGNTIYF.

A single count supports this clone. The V gene is TRBV11-2, the J gene TRBJ2-5; 8 nucleotides line up with TRBD1. V lost 1 base, J lost 5 bases, and 6 bases stayed unmatched. The CDR3 extends over 15 amino acids. In germline, CDR1 is SGHAT, CDR2 FQNNGV. The CDR3: CASSLVQGAWETQYF. In nucleotides, the CDR3 is TGTGCCAGCAGCTTAGTGCAGGGGGCCTGGGAGACCCAGTACTTC.

The CDR3 DNA reads as TGTGCCAGCAGCTTAGGAAGTCAGGGCATGGAAAAACTGTTTTTT. This gives the protein CASSLGSQGMEKLFF. The chain carries TRBV7-2 and TRBJ1-4, with D possibly TRBD1 on 5 matching bases. This CDR3 contains 15 residues. The V and J ends lost 1 base and 8 bases respectively, with 14 bases between them. Germline assignment: CDR1 SGHTA and CDR2 FQGNSA.

This chain links TRBV6-5 with TRBJ1-6, with 10 bases aligning to TRBD1. The V and J ends lost 4 bases and 7 bases, in that order; junction bases with no gene match: 4. The V gene's germline CDR1 is MNHEY and CDR2 SVGAGI. The CDR3 has 15 amino acids. CDR3 DNA: TGTGCCAGCAGTTCCAAGGGACAGGGGAATTCACCCCTCCACTTT. Encoded protein: CASSSKGQGNSPLHF.

The rearrangement joins TRBV6-5 to TRBJ2-2, with 8 positions matching TRBD2. This CDR3 spans 15 amino acids. CDR1 MNHEY and CDR2 SVGAGI come from the germline V gene. J gave up 6 bases and V 2 bases, and 5 bases lay outside the gene matches. CDR3 residues: CASSYSGGSAGELFF. In DNA, the CDR3 is TGTGCCAGCAGTTACAGCGGGGGCTCGGCCGGGGAGCTGTTTTTT.

The V call is TRBV5-4, the J call TRBJ1-2, with 7 positions matching TRBD1. The CDR3 contains 14 residues. V shed 0 bases and J 4 bases; nucleotides not matched to a gene: 3. Germline V gene sequence: CDR1 SGHNT, CDR2 YYREEE (reference sequence). CDR3 DNA sequence: TGTGCCAGCAGCTTGGTGGGACAGCTCTATGGCTACACCTTC. This sequence encodes CASSLVGQLYGYTF.

This chain joins TRBV28 and TRBJ2-1; 7 bases are shared with TRBD2. Per germline, CDR1 MDHEN and CDR2 SYDVKM. The trim removed 8 bases at V and 6 bases at J, leaving 4 bases unmatched. The CDR3 has 12 residues. CDR3 sequence reads: CASGGGRNEQFF. CDR3 coding DNA: TGTGCCAGCGGGGGGGGACGCAATGAGCAGTTCTTC.

This sequence joins TRBV10-3 and TRBJ2-7, with TRBD1 matching over 10 bases. This CDR3 has 14 amino acids. V lost 6 bases, J lost 3 bases, and 5 bases stayed unmatched. Germline V gives CDR1 ENHRY, CDR2 SYGVKD. CDR3 DNA: TGTGCCATCAGCAGACAGGGGGCTGACTACGAGCAGTACTTC. Its translation is CAISRQGADYEQYF.

The gene calls are TRBV5-1 and TRBJ1-1, with TRBD1 matching 7 bases. V shed 2 bases and J 5 bases; nucleotides not matched to a gene: 6. The CDR3 length is 14 residues. Germline CDR1 is SGHRS and CDR2 is YFSETQ. In nucleotides, the CDR3 is TGCGCCAGCAGCTTACAGGGGTGGGGGACTGAAGCTTTCTTT. This codes for CASSLQGWGTEAFF.

The gene calls are TRBV6-5 and TRBJ1-2; TRBD1 matches 8 bases. Trimming removed 6 bases from V and 7 bases from J; junction bases left unmatched: 10. The germline V gene encodes CDR1 MNHEY and CDR2 SVGAGI. This CDR3 spans 14 amino acids. The CDR3 is CASSRTGTGVGYTF. CDR3 DNA sequence: TGTGCCAGCAGCCGGACCGGGACAGGCGTTGGCTACACCTTC.

This rearrangement joins TRBV7-2 to TRBJ2-3, with TRBD2 matching 10 bases. The CDR3 spans 15 residues. With V trimmed by 5 bases and J by 4 bases, 6 bases remained unmatched. Per germline, CDR1 SGHTA and CDR2 FQGNSA. The CDR3 loop reads CASSLPGLAADTQYF. The CDR3 DNA reads TGTGCCAGCAGCCTCCCCGGACTAGCGGCAGATACGCAGTATTTT.

The CDR3 DNA is TGTGCCAGCAGCCCGACAGAGAGGTATGGCTACACCTTC. It codes for CASSPTERYGYTF. This chain joins TRBV3-1 (or the pseudogene TRBV3-2) and TRBJ1-2, with D possibly TRBD1 on 5 matching bases. The CDR3 covers 13 residues. Germline values: CDR1 LGHDT, CDR2 YNNKEL (reference sequence). The germline V and J ends were trimmed by 4 bases and 5 bases, with 11 bases remaining between them.

The chain is built from TRBV2 and TRBJ2-1, with a possible D match to TRBD2 (6 bases). Germline V CDR1 and CDR2: SNHLY, FYNNEI. CDR3 length: 14 amino acids. Trimming shortened V by 7 bases and J by 4 bases, and 14 bases separated the two germline ends. In nucleotides, the CDR3 is TGTGCCAGCAACCGGGACTCATCGTACAATGAGCAGTTCTTC. Translation: CASNRDSSYNEQFF.

The chain is built from TRBV27 and TRBJ2-7, with D maybe TRBD2 (5 bases). The germline gives CDR1 MNHEY, CDR2 SMNVEV (reference sequence). The CDR3 sequence is 13 residues long. V was clipped by 5 bases and J by 4 bases, with 12 bases between them. The CDR3 loop reads CASSRGFGYEQYF. The CDR3 bases are TGTGCCAGCAGTCGCGGGTTCGGTTACGAGCAGTACTTC.

This chain joins TRBV4-1 and TRBJ1-6, with a weak D call TRBD1 (6 bases). The CDR3 extends over 15 amino acids. Trimming cost V 1 base and J 6 bases, with 10 bases left between them. Germline V gene sequence: CDR1 MGHRA, CDR2 YSYEKL. CDR3 protein: CASSQVGAGNSPLHF. CDR3 bases: TGCGCCAGCAGCCAAGTGGGGGCCGGTAATTCACCCCTCCACTTT.

The V call is TRBV4-3, the J call TRBJ2-2; possibly TRBD1 for D (6 bases). The CDR3 runs to 15 residues. Trimming stripped 2 bases from V and 5 bases from J, with 12 bases between. Per the germline V gene, CDR1 is LGHNA and CDR2 is YSLEER. Written as DNA, the CDR3 is TGCGCCAGCAGCCAAACGAGACAGGTTACCGGGGAGCTGTTTTTT. It translates to CASSQTRQVTGELFF.

This rearrangement joins TRBV4-1 to TRBJ1-5; TRBD1 matches at 12 bases. The CDR3 has 17 amino acids. With V trimmed by 1 base and J by 4 bases, 5 bases remained unmatched. The germline V gene encodes CDR1 MGHRA and CDR2 YSYEKL. The CDR3 DNA sequence: TGCGCCAGCAGCCAAGCCTGGGGACAGGGGGCGAATCAGCCCCAGCATTTT. The encoded protein is CASSQAWGQGANQPQHF.

V and J are TRBV3-1 (or the pseudogene TRBV3-2) and TRBJ2-1, with 9 bases that match TRBD1. V was clipped by 6 bases and J by 6 bases; unmatched bases: 6. This CDR3 region has 14 residues. Germline V lookup: CDR1 LGHDT, CDR2 YNNKEL (reference sequence). The CDR3 here is CASRETGGRNEQFF. CDR3 sequence (DNA): TGTGCCAGCAGGGAGACAGGGGGGCGCAATGAGCAGTTCTTC.

The chain couples TRBV7-9 to TRBJ2-7; perhaps TRBD2 as D (5 bases). Trimming removed 4 bases at V and 4 bases at J, with 11 bases between. The CDR3 is made up of 13 amino acids. Germline V CDR1 and CDR2: SEHNR, FQNEAQ (reference sequence). CDR3 bases: TGTGCCAGCAGCTCGGCGGGTTTGTACGAGCAGTACTTC. Its protein is CASSSAGLYEQYF.

The V and J genes are TRBV3-1 (or the pseudogene TRBV3-2) and TRBJ1-2, with D possibly being TRBD1 (5 bases). V lost 4 bases and J lost 3, with 12 bases in between. This CDR3 has 14 residues. The V gene's germline CDR1 is LGHDT and CDR2 YNNKEL (reference sequence). CDR3 in amino acids: CASSLQGVDYGYTF. Written as DNA, the CDR3 is TGTGCCAGCAGCCTACAAGGGGTAGACTATGGCTACACCTTC.

Here the CDR3 DNA reads TGTGCCAGCAGACTAGCGGGGGGGTCAGATACGCAGTATTTT. This translates into CASRLAGGSDTQYF. The chain combines TRBV7-2 with TRBJ2-3; TRBD2 aligns across 13 bases. The V segment lost 6 bases and the J segment 4 bases; nucleotides outside the gene matches: 1. This CDR3 is 14 amino acids long. Germline V lookup: CDR1 SGHTA, CDR2 FQGNSA.

The genes are TRBV6-5 and TRBJ1-2, with 7 nucleotides matching TRBD1. After removal of 1 base from V and 4 bases from J, the junction contained 3 bases not matched to a gene. CDR3 length: 14 residues. Germline V gives CDR1 MNHEY, CDR2 SVGAGI. The CDR3 DNA reads as TGTGCCAGCAGTTACTGGGACAGTTCCTATGGCTACACCTTC. Residues: CASSYWDSSYGYTF.

The rearrangement uses TRBV14 and TRBJ2-3; perhaps TRBD2 as D (6 bases). Trimming stripped 6 bases from V and 0 bases from J, with 13 bases between. The germline V gene encodes CDR1 SGHDN and CDR2 FVKESK. The CDR3 covers 15 residues. CDR3 nucleotides: TGTGCCAGCAGAGGGACTCGCTCTAGCACAGATACGCAGTATTTT. It encodes CASRGTRSSTDTQYF.

Sample share makes this clone medium-sized (0.01 to 0.1%). Other DNA variants within this sample encode the same CDR3. The gene calls are TRBV7-9 and TRBJ2-1, with D unclear. Trimming left V 5 bases short and J 0 bases short, with 11 bases between. The CDR3 runs to 15 residues. Germline V CDR1 and CDR2: SEHNR, FQNEAQ (reference sequence). The CDR3 DNA is TGTGCCAGCAGCCCTCGAGGCAGCTCCTACAATGAGCAGTTCTTC. It encodes CASSPRGSSYNEQFF.

V gene TRBV4-1 combines with J gene TRBJ2-5; TRBD1 matches at 7 bases. V gave up 4 bases and J gave up 3 bases; unmatched junction bases: 5. Germline lookup yields CDR1 MGHRA and CDR2 YSYEKL. The CDR3 extends over 14 amino acids. The DNA of the CDR3 is TGCGCCAGCAGCCCCGGACAGGCTGAAGAGACCCAGTACTTC. This sequence encodes CASSPGQAEETQYF.